The present entry profiles one T cell receptor beta chain with its context. The antigen is undetermined. Authors' methods: Filtering differed, since immunoSEQ gave only junction sequences and no quality scores. Assay: immunoSEQ multiplex PCR; the TCRdb copy retains only in-frame clones and omits some. V and J calls and clone size follow that table, whereas D and trimming were derived from the DNA. The table has roughly 640,000 clones, around 74% seen once. The entry originates in a study of shared clonotypes between healthy human individuals. Study-level findings and limits: Naive subsets usually exceeded memory subsets in estimated richness.

The investigators split CD4+ cells into a CD45RA+ naive subset and a CD45RA-negative memory subset. Germline values: CDR1 LNHNV, CDR2 YYDKDF (reference sequence). The CDR3 extends over 13 amino acids. J gave up 1 base and V 11 bases, and 8 bases lay outside the gene matches. This receptor was taken from a woman aged 30 to 39 in good health. Input material: memory CD4+ T cells sorted from blood. Subset in this sample: CD45RA-negative fraction. The chain combines TRBV15 with TRBJ2-7, with 7 nucleotides matching TRBD2. Written as DNA, the CDR3 is TGTGCCTCGAGGGCCGGGGGGTCCTACGAGCAGTACTTC. Its translation: CASRAGGSYEQYF.